This T cell receptor (beta chain) was recovered during a study of identical twins. Germline-derived CDR1 and CDR2 are LGHDT and YNNKEL (reference sequence). The V end lost 0 bases, the J end lost 9 bases, and 10 bases lay between the germline ends. CDR3 size: 13 residues. From the 5' RACE reads, TCRdb called clonotypes with MiXCR, one entry per CDR3 protein. The data hold roughly 690,000 distinct CDR3 sequences, with roughly 20% observed a single time. The data also belong to a second study, concerning T cells expressing NK-cell markers.

Sequencing was performed on PBMCs. The TCR comes from a woman aged 18-29 years in good health. This sequence joins TRBV3-1 and TRBJ2-3; a possible D gene is TRBD2 (6 bases). CDR3 loop: CASSQDTAGTQYF. The CDR3 region has the DNA TGTGCCAGCAGCCAAGATACCGCGGGGACGCAGTATTTT.